This TCR beta chain comes out of a study of blood T cell repertoires in COVID-19. Study-wide context: From the United States, Italy and Spain came samples of acute and convalescent COVID-19. PBMCs, B-cell-depleted T cells, or T cells were the source of the cDNA or gDNA that made up the material.

Original analysis: Amplifying reference gene primers gave estimates of nucleated cell counts. Repertoires were generated with immunoSEQ multiplex PCR, while TCRdb's copy carries only in-frame clones and drops some. V, J and clone size are taken as reported in that table, and D and trimming were inferred from the DNA itself. Of some 52,000 clones listed, approximately 84% were seen once; the top ten hold roughly 15%. The germline CDR1 and CDR2 sequences are SQVTM and ANQGSEA. This CDR3 spans 14 amino acids. The V gene lost 4 bases and the J gene lost 7 bases, with 19 bases spanning the gap. This chain links TRBV29-1 with TRBJ2-5; perhaps TRBD1 as D (7 bases). The sequencing sample was made of peripheral blood. The TCR comes from a human donor with active COVID-19. The donor label of this sample is uncertain. CDR3 bases: TGCAGCGTTGTGGAGGGGGCGGTGGTGGGGACCCAGTACTTC. It yields the protein CSVVEGAVVGTQYF. Based on the CDR3 plus reference TRBV29-1 and TRBJ2-5, the full variable domain is SAVISQKPSRDICQRGTSLTIQCQVDSQVTMMFWYRQQPGQSLTLIATANQGSEATYESGFVIDKFPISRPNLTFSTLTVSNMSPEDSSIYLCSVVEGAVVGTQYFGPGTRLLVL.